The rows below give T cell receptor beta chains drawn from one sample of a study of blood T cell repertoires in COVID-19. Profiling relied on immunoSEQ multiplex PCR, and the TCRdb table lists in-frame clones only, not all of them. Here the sample spans under 200,000 clones, roughly 82% being singletons. The sequenced material came from PBMCs or T cells enriched from blood (not recorded which). The source is a middle-aged man who had recovered from COVID-19. Each CDR3 is given with its conserved first and last residue.

TRBV11-2	15	TRBJ1-2	CASSFRQTPNYGYTF
TRBV5-1	14	TRBJ2-7	CASSLDRGDYEQYF
TRBV7-2	17	TRBJ1-4	CASSIGPTGGANEKLFF
TRBV7-8	13	TRBJ1-5	CASRLGQGQPQHF
TRBV7-9	14	TRBJ2-7	CASSLVAGGYEQYF
TRBV18	15	TRBJ2-7	CASSPPSGSNNEQYF
TRBV24-1	15	TRBJ2-3	CATSGLAGGPDTQYF
TRBV6-5	13	TRBJ1-2	CASTPGYSYGYTF
TRBV7-9	14	TRBJ2-1	CASSLGVTSREQFF
TRBV18	15	TRBJ2-1	CASSPTSGRGHEQFF
TRBV5-4	14	TRBJ1-1	CASSLVGGNTEAFF
TRBV11-2	15	TRBJ2-7	CASSLSGTGTYEQYF
TRBV21-1	16	TRBJ1-3	CASSKRFQGVGNTIYF
TRBV15	16	TRBJ1-4	CATSRGVGRGEEKLFF
TRBV6-5	11	TRBJ2-2	CAGGDTGELFF
TRBV29-1	12	TRBJ1-2	CRPGRGKLGYTF
TRBV27	11	TRBJ2-2	CASSLRGELFF
TRBV2	16	TRBJ2-4	CASRVAGGVAKNIQYF
TRBV11-2	12	TRBJ2-1	CASSFGVNEQFF
TRBV3-1/TRBV3-2	13	TRBJ2-1	CASSQGLAGTRFF
TRBV5-6	16	TRBJ2-1	CASSFSVAGGLNEQFF
TRBV7-3	13	TRBJ1-4	CASSLKRGEKLFF
TRBV28	15	TRBJ2-1	CASSPPAGVSNEQFF
TRBV7-9	13	TRBJ2-1	CASGSRTYNEQFF
TRBV10-3	13	TRBJ1-1	CAIRAGTNTEAFF
TRBV5-1	17	TRBJ2-2	CASTRTSGGANTGELFF
TRBV2	15	TRBJ2-2	CASTADSTLTGELFF
TRBV15	16	TRBJ2-3	CATSRVRDRVEDTQYF
TRBV11-3	17	TRBJ2-5	CASSLDGGRGSQETQYF
TRBV10-1	17	TRBJ2-2	CASSESAGTVNTGELFF
TRBV2	17	TRBJ2-2	CASSLLPGTFNTGELFF
TRBV4-2	15	TRBJ1-1	CASSQDEVGGTEAFF
TRBV28	13	TRBJ2-7	CASSGTISYEQYF
TRBV6-4	13	TRBJ2-2	CASSETGTGELFF
TRBV5-1	18	TRBJ2-1	CASSLRFGSGVTNNEQFF